The 10 T cell receptor beta chains in this list originate from one sample, sequenced in a study of cytomegalovirus exposure and HLA in healthy donors (dated by TCRdb to the late 2010s). Libraries were built with the immunoSEQ multiplex PCR assay. For the multiplex PCR, a mixture combining 60 forward primers for TCR Vbeta segments and 13 reverse primers for TCR Jbeta segments was used. Drawn from immuneACCESS, this table holds only the in-frame rearrangements with V and J called that TCRdb kept. Clones are partly lost; checked studies trace under half to an unresolved V gene and leave the rest unexplained. This sample holds about 120,000 clones; 81% were observed only once. The ten largest clones represent approximately 4% of the sample. The sample consisted of PBMCs. Receptor source: a man between 18 and 35 years old in good health and CMV-seropositive.

This rearrangement joins TRBV25-1 to TRBJ1-2; D is perhaps TRBD1 (6 bases). Germline CDR1 reads MGHDK; CDR2 reads SYGVNS. The CDR3 sequence is 15 residues long. Deletions cut 4 bases from V and 4 bases from J, with 16 bases between. In DNA form, the CDR3 reads TGTGCCAGCAGTGGTCCGGGACGAGGGGGCTATGGCTACACCTTC. Amino acid sequence: CASSGPGRGGYGYTF.

The gene calls are TRBV11-2 and TRBJ1-4; the D is unclear. Germline V CDR1 and CDR2: SGHAT, FQNNGV. Trimming shortened V by 1 base and J by 8 bases, and 8 bases separated the two germline ends. This CDR3 spans 13 amino acids. The CDR3 DNA is TGTGCCAGCAGCTTAGCAGGTCTGGAAAAACTGTTTTTT. The encoded protein is CASSLAGLEKLFF.

V and J are TRBV4-1 and TRBJ1-4, with TRBD1 matching over 10 bases. CDR3 length: 16 residues. CDR1 MGHRA and CDR2 YSYEKL come from the germline V gene. V shed 0 bases and J 4 bases; nucleotides not matched to a gene: 2. The CDR3 nucleotides read TGCGCCAGCAGCCAAGATCGGACAGGGGGTAATGAAAAACTGTTTTTT. Translated, it gives CASSQDRTGGNEKLFF.

V and J are TRBV11-2 and TRBJ2-1; 12 nucleotides line up with TRBD2. Trimming cost V 4 bases and J 5 bases; bases outside gene matches: 6. The V gene's germline CDR1 is SGHAT and CDR2 FQNNGV. There are 16 residues in the CDR3. The chain's CDR3 is CASSSWTSGIDNEQFF. CDR3 DNA: TGTGCCAGCAGCTCCTGGACTAGCGGGATCGACAATGAGCAGTTCTTC.

The CDR3 DNA reads as TGTGCCAGCAGAGACAGTGGAACTGCCACGCAGTATTTT. It yields the protein CASRDSGTATQYF. V gene TRBV7-2 combines with J gene TRBJ2-3; a possible D gene is TRBD1 (5 bases). This CDR3 contains 13 residues. Trimming left V 6 bases short and J 9 bases short, with 16 bases between. CDR1 SGHTA and CDR2 FQGNSA come from the germline V gene.

The J gene is TRBJ1-2, the V gene TRBV27; 7 bases are shared with TRBD1. J lost 1 base, V lost 2 bases, and 4 bases had no gene match. Looked up from germline, CDR1 is MNHEY and CDR2 is SMNVEV (reference sequence). The CDR3 loop spans 15 amino acids. CDR3 in amino acids: CASSLVGQVNYGYTF. CDR3 coding DNA: TGTGCCAGCAGTTTAGTAGGACAGGTTAACTATGGCTACACCTTC.

This sequence joins TRBV19 and TRBJ2-1, with 8 bases matching TRBD2. Germline CDR1 reads LNHDA; CDR2 reads SQIVND (reference sequence). J was trimmed by 7 bases and V by 3 bases; bases with no gene match: 8. The CDR3 sequence is 15 residues long. Here the CDR3 reads CASSMGGGPPNEQFF. Here the CDR3 DNA reads TGTGCCAGTAGTATGGGCGGGGGGCCTCCGAATGAGCAGTTCTTC. Variable domain in full (rest from reference TRBV19 and TRBJ2-1): DGGITQSPKYLFRKEGQNVTLSCEQNLNHDAMYWYRQDPGQGLRLIYYSQIVNDFQKGDIAEGYSVSREKKESFPLTVTSAQKNPTAFYLCASSMGGGPPNEQFFGPGTRLTVL.

V is TRBV7-2 and J is TRBJ2-5; D gene uncertain. The germline CDR1 and CDR2 sequences are SGHTA and FQGNSA. The CDR3 covers 11 residues. The V and J ends lost 7 bases and 4 bases respectively, with 7 bases between them. The CDR3 DNA reads as TGTGCCAGCACCTCCGGAGAGACCCAGTACTTC. Encoded protein: CASTSGETQYF.

The rearrangement joins TRBV6-1 to TRBJ1-1, with D perhaps matching TRBD1 (6 bases). The CDR3 contains 14 residues. The germline V and J ends were trimmed by 6 bases and 2 bases, with 13 bases remaining between them. In germline, CDR1 is MNHNS, CDR2 SASEGT. CDR3 sequence reads: CASRREGHNTEAFF. CDR3 bases: TGTGCCAGCAGAAGAGAGGGACATAACACTGAAGCTTTCTTT.

The chain is built from TRBV19 and TRBJ2-7, with D possibly TRBD2 on 5 matching bases. This CDR3 spans 15 amino acids. Trimming took off 10 bases at V and 2 bases at J, with 21 bases between the two ends. From germline, CDR1 is LNHDA and CDR2 SQIVND (reference sequence). In DNA, the CDR3 is TGTGCCACCGCGAGGGATGGACGAAATCCCTACGAGCAGTACTTC. The encoded protein is CATARDGRNPYEQYF.